This T cell receptor beta chain was captured by sequencing in a study of cytomegalovirus exposure and HLA in healthy donors. The PCR ran on 60 Vbeta and 13 Jbeta primers. The table came from immunoSEQ multiplex PCR; TCRdb's copy has only in-frame clones and leaves some out. There are under 200,000 clones in the sample; around 83% occur only once, and roughly 0.99% lies in the top ten. Germline V gene data show CDR1 as SEHNR and CDR2 as FQNEAQ (reference sequence). The trim removed 3 bases at V and 15 bases at J, leaving 10 bases unmatched. This CDR3 region has 14 residues. V usage is TRBV7-9 and J usage is TRBJ2-1; 11 positions match TRBD2. This TCR was sampled from a girl aged 2 to 10 in good health and CMV-seropositive. Sequencing input: PBMCs. The CDR3 bases are TGTGCCAGCAGCTTGGGGCTAGCGGGAGGCAATCCGTTCTTC. It specifies CASSLGLAGGNPFF. The full variable domain, in which reference TRBV7-9 and TRBJ2-1 provide the parts outside the CDR3, is DTGVSQNPRHKITKRGQNVTFRCDPISEHNRLYWYRQTLGQGPEFLTYFQNEAQLEKSRLLSDRFSAERPKGSFSTLEIQRTEQGDSAMYLCASSLGLAGGNPFFGPGTRLTVL.